This T cell receptor beta chain was recovered during a study of T cells in Graves' hyperthyroidism and ophthalmopathy. Exclusion of a patient resulted from uncontrolled infection, other autoimmune disease, pregnancy or lactation. What was amplified from RNA transcripts were TCR beta CDR3 regions. The HTBI primer set drove a first-round RT-PCR of the TCR CDR3. TCRdb reprocessed the multiplex PCR reads with MiXCR, giving one entry per CDR3 protein. This sample yields fewer than 700,000 distinct CDR3 sequences, of which approximately 17% are seen a single time; 15% to 20% belongs to the top ten. The table lists this clonotype with many counts. The clonotype was recovered from a woman aged 18-30 years with Graves' ophthalmopathy. Sequences were obtained from blood.

The CDR3 is CASSFRDSLTDSGANVLTF. The DNA of the CDR3 is TGTGCCAGCAGTTTCCGGGACAGCCTAACCGACTCTGGGGCCAACGTCCTGACTTTC. J is TRBJ2-6 and V is TRBV28; TRBD1 aligns across 7 bases. The germline CDR1 and CDR2 sequences are MDHEN and SYDVKM. J was trimmed by 0 bases and V by 3 bases; bases with no gene match: 11. The CDR3 consists of 19 residues.